This T cell receptor beta chain was retrieved from a study of T-cell memory formation after mild COVID-19. Study results and limitations: Pre-infection memory showed some responding clones, and this suggested that cross-reactive memory joined.

The table lists this clonotype with a few counts. The antigen is unknown. TCRdb independently ran MiXCR on the 5' RACE reads; one entry per CDR3 protein. The table records fewer than 450,000 distinct CDR3 sequences, 20% to 25% of them present only once. The V and J ends lost 0 bases and 6 bases, in that order; junction bases with no gene match: 13. This CDR3 has 16 residues. In germline, CDR1 is GTSNPN, CDR2 SVGIG (reference sequence). The clonotype was recovered from an adult woman who had mild COVID-19 (a few samples of this study predate the infection). Cell type and time point are not known. The source material was PBMCs or a T cell subset sorted from them (not recorded which). J is TRBJ1-2 and V is TRBV30; the match to TRBD1 covers 7 bases. CDR3 sequence: CAWSVRGGQLKDGYTF. CDR3 in DNA: TGTGCCTGGAGTGTACGGGGGGGACAGTTGAAAGATGGCTACACCTTC.